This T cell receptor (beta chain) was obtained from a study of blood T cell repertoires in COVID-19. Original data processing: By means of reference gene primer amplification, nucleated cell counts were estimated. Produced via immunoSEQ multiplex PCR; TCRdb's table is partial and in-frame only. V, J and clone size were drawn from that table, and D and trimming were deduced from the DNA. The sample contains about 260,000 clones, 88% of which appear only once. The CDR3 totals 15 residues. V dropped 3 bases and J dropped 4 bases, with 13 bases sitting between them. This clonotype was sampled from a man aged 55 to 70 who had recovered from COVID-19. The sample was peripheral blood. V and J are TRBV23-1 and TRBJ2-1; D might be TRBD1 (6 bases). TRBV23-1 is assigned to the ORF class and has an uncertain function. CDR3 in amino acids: CASSHRGGQYNEQFF. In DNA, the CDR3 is TGCGCCAGCAGTCATCGGGGCGGACAGTACAATGAGCAGTTCTTC.